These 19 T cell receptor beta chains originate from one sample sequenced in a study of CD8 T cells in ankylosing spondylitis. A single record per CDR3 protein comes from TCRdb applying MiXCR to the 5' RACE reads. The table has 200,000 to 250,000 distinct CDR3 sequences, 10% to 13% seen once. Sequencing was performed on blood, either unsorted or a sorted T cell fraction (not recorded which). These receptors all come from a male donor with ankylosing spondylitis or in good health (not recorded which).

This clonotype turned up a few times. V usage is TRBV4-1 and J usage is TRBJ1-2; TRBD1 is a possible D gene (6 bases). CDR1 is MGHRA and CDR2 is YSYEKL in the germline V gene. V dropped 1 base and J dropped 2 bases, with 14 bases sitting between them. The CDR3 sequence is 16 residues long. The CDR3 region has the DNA TGCGCCAGCAGCCAAGGGCAGGGGCCCTACAACTATGGCTACACCTTC. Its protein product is CASSQGQGPYNYGYTF.

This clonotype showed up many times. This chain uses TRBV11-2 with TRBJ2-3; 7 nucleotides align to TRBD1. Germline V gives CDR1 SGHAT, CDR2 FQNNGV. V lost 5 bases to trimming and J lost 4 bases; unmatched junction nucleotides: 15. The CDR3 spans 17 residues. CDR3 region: CASSLRSTGKGPDTQYF. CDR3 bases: TGTGCCAGCAGCCTCCGATCGACAGGGAAGGGGCCAGATACGCAGTATTTT.

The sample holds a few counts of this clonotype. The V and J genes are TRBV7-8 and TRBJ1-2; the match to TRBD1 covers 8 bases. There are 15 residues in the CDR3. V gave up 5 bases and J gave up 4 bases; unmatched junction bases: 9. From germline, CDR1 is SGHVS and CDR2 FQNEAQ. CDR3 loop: CASSNTGGKTYGYTF. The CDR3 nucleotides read TGTGCCAGCAGCAATACAGGGGGGAAAACCTATGGCTACACCTTC.

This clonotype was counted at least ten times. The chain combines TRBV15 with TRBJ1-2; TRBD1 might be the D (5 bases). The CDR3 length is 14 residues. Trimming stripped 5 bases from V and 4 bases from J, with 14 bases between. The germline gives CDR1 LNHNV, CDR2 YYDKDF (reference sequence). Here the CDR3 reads CATSGGRDFYGYTF. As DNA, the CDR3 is TGTGCCACCAGCGGCGGACGGGACTTCTATGGCTACACCTTC. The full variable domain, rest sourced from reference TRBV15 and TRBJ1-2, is DAMVIQNPRYQVTQFGKPVTLSCSQTLNHNVMYWYQQKSSQAPKLLFHYYDKDFNNEADTPDNFQSRRPNTSFCFLDIRSPGLGDTAMYLCATSGGRDFYGYTFGSGTRLTVV.

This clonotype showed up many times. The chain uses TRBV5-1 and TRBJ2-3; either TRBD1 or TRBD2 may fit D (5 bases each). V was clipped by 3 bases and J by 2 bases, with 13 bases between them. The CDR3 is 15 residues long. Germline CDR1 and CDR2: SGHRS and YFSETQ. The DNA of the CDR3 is TGCGCCAGCAGCTCCGGGGCCGTATCCACAGATACGCAGTATTTT. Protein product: CASSSGAVSTDTQYF.

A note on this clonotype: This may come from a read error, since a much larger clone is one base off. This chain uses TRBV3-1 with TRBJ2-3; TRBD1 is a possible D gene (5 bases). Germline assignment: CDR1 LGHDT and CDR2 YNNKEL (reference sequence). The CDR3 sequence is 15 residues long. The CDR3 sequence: CVSSQSSGLGDTQYF. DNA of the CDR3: TGTGTCAGCAGTCAATCCTCAGGGCTCGGCGATACGCAGTATTTT.

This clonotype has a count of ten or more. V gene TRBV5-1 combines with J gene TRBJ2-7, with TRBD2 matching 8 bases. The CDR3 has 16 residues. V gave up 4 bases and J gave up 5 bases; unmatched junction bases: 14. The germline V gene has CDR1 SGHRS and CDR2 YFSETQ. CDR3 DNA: TGCGCCAGCAGCCCCGGGGTAGCGGGGATCCCCAACGAGCAGTACTTC. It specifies CASSPGVAGIPNEQYF.

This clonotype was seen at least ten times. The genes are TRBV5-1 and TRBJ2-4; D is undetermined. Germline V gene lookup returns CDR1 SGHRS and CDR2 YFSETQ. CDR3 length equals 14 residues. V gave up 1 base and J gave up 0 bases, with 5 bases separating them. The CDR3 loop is CASSLNLAKNIQYF. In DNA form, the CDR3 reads TGCGCCAGCAGCTTGAACCTAGCCAAAAACATTCAGTACTTC.

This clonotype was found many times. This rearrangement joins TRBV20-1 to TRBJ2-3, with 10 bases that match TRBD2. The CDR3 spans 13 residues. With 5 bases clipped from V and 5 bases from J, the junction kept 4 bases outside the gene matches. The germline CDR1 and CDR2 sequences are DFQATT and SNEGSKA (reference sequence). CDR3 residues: CSASTSGIDTQYF. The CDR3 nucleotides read TGCAGTGCTTCAACTAGCGGGATAGATACGCAGTATTTT.

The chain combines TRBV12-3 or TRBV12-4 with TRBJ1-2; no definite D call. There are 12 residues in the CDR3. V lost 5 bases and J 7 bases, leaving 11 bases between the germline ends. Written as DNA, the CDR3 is TGTGCCAGCAGTACTGCACTGGGTGGCTACACCTTC. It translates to CASSTALGGYTF.

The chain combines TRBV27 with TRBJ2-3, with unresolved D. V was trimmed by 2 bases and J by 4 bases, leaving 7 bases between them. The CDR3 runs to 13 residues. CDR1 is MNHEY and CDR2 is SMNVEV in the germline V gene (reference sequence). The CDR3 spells CASSLTVADTQYF. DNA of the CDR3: TGTGCCAGCAGTTTAACGGTCGCAGATACGCAGTATTTT.

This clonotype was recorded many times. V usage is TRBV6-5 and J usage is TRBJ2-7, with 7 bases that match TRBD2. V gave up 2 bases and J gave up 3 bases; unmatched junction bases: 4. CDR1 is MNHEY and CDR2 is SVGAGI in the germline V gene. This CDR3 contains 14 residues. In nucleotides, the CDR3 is TGTGCCAGCAGTTACCGTGCTAGCGGCTACGAGCAGTACTTC. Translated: CASSYRASGYEQYF.

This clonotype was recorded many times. The CDR3 DNA follows: TGCGCCAGCAGCTTGGATGCTAGCGCGACAGATACGCAGTATTTT. Translation: CASSLDASATDTQYF. The rearrangement links TRBV5-1 to TRBJ2-3, with D possibly TRBD2 on 6 matching bases. This CDR3 region has 15 residues. V gave up 0 bases and J gave up 3 bases, with 11 bases separating them. CDR1 is SGHRS and CDR2 is YFSETQ in the germline V gene.

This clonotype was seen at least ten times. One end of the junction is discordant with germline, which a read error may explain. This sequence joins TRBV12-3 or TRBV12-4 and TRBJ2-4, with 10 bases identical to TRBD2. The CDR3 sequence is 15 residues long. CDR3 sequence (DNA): TGTGCCAGCAGATTAGCGGGAGGTCCGAAAAACATTCAGTACTTC. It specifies CASRLAGGPKNIQYF.

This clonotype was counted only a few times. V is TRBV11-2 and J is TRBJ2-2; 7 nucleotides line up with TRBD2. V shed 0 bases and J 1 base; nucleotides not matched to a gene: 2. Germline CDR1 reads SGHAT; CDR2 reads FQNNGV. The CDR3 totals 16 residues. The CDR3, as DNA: TGTGCCAGCAGCTTAGATCCGGGGGGGAACACCGGGGAGCTGTTTTTT. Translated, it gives CASSLDPGGNTGELFF.

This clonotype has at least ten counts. Here the CDR3 DNA reads TGTGCCAGCGCCAATACTCTGAACACTGAAGCTTTCTTT. Amino acid sequence: CASANTLNTEAFF. The V call is TRBV6-2 or TRBV6-3, the J call TRBJ1-1; D unresolved. CDR1 is MNHEY and CDR2 is SVGEGT in the germline V gene. V was cut by 8 bases and J by 0 bases, with 10 bases left in between. This CDR3 has 13 residues.

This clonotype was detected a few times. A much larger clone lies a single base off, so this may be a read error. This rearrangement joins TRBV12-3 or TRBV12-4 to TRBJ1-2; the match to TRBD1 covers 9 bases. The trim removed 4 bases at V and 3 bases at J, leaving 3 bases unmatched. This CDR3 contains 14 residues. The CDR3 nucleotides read TGTGCCAGCAGTTCCTGGACAGGGGACTATGGCTACACCTTC. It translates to CASSSWTGDYGYTF.

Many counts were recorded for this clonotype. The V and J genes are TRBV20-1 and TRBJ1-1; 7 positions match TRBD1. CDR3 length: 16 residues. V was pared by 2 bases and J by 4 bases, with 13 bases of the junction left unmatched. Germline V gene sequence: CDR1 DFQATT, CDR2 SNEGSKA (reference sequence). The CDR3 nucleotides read TGCAGTGCTAGACCGAGGGGACAGACCCGGGGCACTGAAGCTTTCTTT. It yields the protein CSARPRGQTRGTEAFF.

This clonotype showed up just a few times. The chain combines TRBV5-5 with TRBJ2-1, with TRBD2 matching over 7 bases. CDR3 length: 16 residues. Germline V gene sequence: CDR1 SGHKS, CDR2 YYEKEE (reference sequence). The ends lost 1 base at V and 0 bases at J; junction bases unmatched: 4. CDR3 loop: CASSLQRGGSYNEQFF. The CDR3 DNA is TGTGCCAGCAGCTTGCAGCGCGGGGGCTCCTACAATGAGCAGTTCTTC.